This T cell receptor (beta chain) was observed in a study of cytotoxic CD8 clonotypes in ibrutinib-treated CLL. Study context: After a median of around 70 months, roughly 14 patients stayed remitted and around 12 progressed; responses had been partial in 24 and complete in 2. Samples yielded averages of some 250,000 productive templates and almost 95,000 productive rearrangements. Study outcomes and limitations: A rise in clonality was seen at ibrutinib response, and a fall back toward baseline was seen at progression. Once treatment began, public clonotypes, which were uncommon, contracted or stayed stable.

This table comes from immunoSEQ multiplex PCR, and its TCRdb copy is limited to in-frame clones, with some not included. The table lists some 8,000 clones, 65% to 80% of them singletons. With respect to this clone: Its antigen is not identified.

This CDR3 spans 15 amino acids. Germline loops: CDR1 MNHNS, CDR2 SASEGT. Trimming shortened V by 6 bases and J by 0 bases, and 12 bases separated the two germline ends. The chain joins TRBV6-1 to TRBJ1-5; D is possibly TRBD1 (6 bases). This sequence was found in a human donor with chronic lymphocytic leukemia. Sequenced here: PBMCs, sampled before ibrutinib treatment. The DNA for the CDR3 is TGTGCCAGCAGCCCCGGGACAAATAGCAATCAGCCCCAGCATTTT. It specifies CASSPGTNSNQPQHF.